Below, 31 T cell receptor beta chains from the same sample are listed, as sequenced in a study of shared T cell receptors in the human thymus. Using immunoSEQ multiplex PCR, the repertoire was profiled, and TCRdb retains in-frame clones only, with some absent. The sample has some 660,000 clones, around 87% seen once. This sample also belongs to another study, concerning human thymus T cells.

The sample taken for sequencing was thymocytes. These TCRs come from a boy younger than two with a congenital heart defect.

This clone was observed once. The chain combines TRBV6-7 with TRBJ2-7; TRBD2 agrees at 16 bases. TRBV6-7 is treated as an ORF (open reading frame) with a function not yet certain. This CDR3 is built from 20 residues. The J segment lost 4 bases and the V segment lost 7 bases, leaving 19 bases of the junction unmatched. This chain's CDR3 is CASTQNPGLAGGPLSYEQYF. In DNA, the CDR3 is TGTGCCAGCACCCAAAATCCGGGACTAGCGGGAGGGCCCTTGTCATACGAGCAGTACTTC.

This CDR3 is CASSYSGQSSYEQYF. The CDR3 nucleotides are TGTGCCAGCAGTTACTCGGGACAGAGCTCCTACGAGCAGTACTTC. The chain recombines TRBV6-6 with TRBJ2-7; 7 nucleotides align to TRBD1. The CDR3 is 15 residues long. V lost 0 bases and J lost 0; bases outside the gene matches: 2. The germline gives CDR1 MNHNY, CDR2 SVGAGI (reference sequence).

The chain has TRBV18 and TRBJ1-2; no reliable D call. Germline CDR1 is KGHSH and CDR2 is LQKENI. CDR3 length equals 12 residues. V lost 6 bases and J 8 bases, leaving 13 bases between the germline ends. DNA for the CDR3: TGTGCCAGCTCCCACAACGGGTTCGGCTACACCTTC. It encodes CASSHNGFGYTF.

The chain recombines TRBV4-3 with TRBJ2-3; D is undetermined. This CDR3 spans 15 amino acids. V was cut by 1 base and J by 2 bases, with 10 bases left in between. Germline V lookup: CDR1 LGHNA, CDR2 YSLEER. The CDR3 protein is CASSQGALPTDTQYF. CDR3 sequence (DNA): TGCGCCAGCAGCCAAGGAGCTTTGCCCACAGATACGCAGTATTTT.

The CDR3, as DNA: TGTGCCAGTAGTGTAGGACTAGCGGGAGTCAGTGAGCAGTTCTTC. Translated: CASSVGLAGVSEQFF. The V and J genes are TRBV19 and TRBJ2-1; 13 bases line up with TRBD2. The CDR3 is 15 residues long. Losses at the gene ends were 5 bases for V and 9 bases for J; bases not matched to a gene: 7. Germline CDR1 and CDR2: LNHDA and SQIVND (reference sequence).

CDR3 DNA sequence: TGTGCCACCAGCAGAGACCCAGCCTTGCGGGGCAGTGACACTGAAGCTTTCTTT. Protein product: CATSRDPALRGSDTEAFF. This rearrangement joins TRBV15 to TRBJ1-1; D is perhaps TRBD1 (5 bases). V gave up 0 bases and J gave up 3 bases, with 20 bases separating them. Germline values: CDR1 LNHNV, CDR2 YYDKDF (reference sequence). This CDR3 is 18 amino acids long.

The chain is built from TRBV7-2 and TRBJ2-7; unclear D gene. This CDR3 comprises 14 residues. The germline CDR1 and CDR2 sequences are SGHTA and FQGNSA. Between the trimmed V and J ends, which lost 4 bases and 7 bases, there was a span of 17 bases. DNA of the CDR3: TGTGCCAGCAGCTGCGCCCAGAGACAATGGGAGCAGTACTTC. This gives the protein CASSCAQRQWEQYF.

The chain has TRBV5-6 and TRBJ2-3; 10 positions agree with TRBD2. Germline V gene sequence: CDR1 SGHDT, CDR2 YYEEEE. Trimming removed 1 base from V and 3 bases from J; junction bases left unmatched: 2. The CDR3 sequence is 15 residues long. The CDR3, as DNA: TGTGCCAGCAGCTTGACTAGCGGGAAAACAGATACGCAGTATTTT. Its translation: CASSLTSGKTDTQYF.

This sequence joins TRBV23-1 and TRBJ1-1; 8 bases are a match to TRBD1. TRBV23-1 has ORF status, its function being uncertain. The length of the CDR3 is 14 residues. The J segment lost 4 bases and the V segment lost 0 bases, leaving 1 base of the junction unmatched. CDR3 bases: TGCGCCAGCAGTCAATCCACAGGGGGCACTGAAGCTTTCTTT. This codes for CASSQSTGGTEAFF.

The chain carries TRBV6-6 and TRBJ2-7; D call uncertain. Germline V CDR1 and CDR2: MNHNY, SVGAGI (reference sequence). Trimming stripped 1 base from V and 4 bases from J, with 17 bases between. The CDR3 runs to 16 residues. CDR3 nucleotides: TGTGCCAGCAGTTACTTTTCCCCGTCTTGTGTGTACGAGCAGTACTTC. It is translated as CASSYFSPSCVYEQYF.

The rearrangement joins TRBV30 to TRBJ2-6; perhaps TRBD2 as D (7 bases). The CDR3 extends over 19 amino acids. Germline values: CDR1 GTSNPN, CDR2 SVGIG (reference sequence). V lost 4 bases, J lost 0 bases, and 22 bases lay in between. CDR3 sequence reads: CAWKGGALPNYSGANVLTF. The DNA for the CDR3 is TGTGCCTGGAAGGGGGGGGCACTCCCAAATTACTCTGGGGCCAACGTCCTGACTTTC.

CDR3 region: CASSFGTSGSNEQFF. The CDR3 region has the DNA TGCGCCAGCAGCTTCGGGACTAGCGGGAGTAATGAGCAGTTCTTC. The V call is TRBV5-1, the J call TRBJ2-1; 14 nucleotides match TRBD2. V dropped 2 bases and J dropped 7; count of bases not matched to a gene: 2. Per germline, CDR1 SGHRS and CDR2 YFSETQ. The CDR3 is 15 residues long.

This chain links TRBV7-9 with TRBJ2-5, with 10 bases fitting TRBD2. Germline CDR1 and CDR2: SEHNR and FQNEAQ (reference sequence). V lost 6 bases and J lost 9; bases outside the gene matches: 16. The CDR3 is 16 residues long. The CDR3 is CASSPLAGVGDSAQYF. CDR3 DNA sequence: TGTGCCAGCAGTCCCCTAGCGGGAGTGGGTGATTCTGCCCAGTACTTC.

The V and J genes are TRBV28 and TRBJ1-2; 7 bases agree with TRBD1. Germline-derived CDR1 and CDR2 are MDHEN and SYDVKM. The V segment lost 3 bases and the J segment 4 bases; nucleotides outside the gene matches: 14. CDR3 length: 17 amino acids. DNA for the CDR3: TGTGCCAGCAGTTTCGCAGGGGGATCCTTGACTATCTATGGCTACACCTTC. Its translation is CASSFAGGSLTIYGYTF.

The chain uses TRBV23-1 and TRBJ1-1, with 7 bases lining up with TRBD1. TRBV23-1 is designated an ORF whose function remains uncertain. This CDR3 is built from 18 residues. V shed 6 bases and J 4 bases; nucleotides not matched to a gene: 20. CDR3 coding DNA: TGCGCCAGCAGGGGAACGGGACAGACGCCGATCGAGGGCACTGAAGCTTTCTTT. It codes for CASRGTGQTPIEGTEAFF.

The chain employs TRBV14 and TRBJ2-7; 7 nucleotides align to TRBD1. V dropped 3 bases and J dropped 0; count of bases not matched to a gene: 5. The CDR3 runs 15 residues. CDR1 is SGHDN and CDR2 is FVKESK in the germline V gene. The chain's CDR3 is CASSHGQASSYEQYF. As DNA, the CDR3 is TGTGCCAGCAGCCATGGACAGGCTAGCTCCTACGAGCAGTACTTC.

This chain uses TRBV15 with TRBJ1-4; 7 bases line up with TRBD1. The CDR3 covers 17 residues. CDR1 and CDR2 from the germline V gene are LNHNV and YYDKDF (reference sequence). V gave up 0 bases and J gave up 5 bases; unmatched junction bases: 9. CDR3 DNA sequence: TGTGCCACCAGCAGAGAAACTGGCAGGGGGGAGAATGAAAAACTGTTTTTT. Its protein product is CATSRETGRGENEKLFF.

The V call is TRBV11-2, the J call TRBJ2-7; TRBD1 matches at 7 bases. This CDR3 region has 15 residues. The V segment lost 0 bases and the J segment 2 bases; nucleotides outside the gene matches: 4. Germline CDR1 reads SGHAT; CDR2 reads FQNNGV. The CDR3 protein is CASSLEDRFPYEQYF. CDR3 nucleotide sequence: TGTGCCAGCAGCTTAGAGGACAGGTTTCCCTACGAGCAGTACTTC. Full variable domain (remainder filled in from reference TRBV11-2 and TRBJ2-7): EAGVAQSPRYKIIEKRQSVAFWCNPISGHATLYWYQQILGQGPKLLIQFQNNGVVDDSQLPKDRFSAERLKGVDSTLKIQPAKLEDSAVYLCASSLEDRFPYEQYFGPGTRLTVT.

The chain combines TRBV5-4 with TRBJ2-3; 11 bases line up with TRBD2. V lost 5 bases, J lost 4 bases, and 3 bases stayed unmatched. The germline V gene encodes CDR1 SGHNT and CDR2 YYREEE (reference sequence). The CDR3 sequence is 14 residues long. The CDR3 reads CASRLAGVPDTQYF. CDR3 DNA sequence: TGTGCCAGCAGACTAGCGGGAGTCCCAGATACGCAGTATTTT. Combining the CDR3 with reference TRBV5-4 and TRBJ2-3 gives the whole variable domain ETGVTQSPTHLIKTRGQQVTLRCSSQSGHNTVSWYQQALGQGPQFIFQYYREEENGRGNFPPRFSGLQFPNYSSELNVNALELDDSALYLCASRLAGVPDTQYFGPGTRLTVL.

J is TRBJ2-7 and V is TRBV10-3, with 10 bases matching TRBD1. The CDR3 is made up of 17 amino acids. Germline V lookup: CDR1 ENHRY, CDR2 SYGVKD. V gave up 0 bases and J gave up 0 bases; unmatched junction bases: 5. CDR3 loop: CAISESRRDRGSYEQYF. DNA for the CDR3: TGTGCCATCAGTGAGTCGAGAAGGGACAGGGGCTCCTACGAGCAGTACTTC.

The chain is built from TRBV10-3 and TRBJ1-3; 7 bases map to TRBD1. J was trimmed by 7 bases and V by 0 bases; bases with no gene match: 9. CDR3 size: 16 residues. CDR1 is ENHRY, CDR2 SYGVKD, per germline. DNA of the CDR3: TGTGCCATCAGTGAGTCTGGACAGGACCGCAATAACACCATATATTTT. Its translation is CAISESGQDRNNTIYF.

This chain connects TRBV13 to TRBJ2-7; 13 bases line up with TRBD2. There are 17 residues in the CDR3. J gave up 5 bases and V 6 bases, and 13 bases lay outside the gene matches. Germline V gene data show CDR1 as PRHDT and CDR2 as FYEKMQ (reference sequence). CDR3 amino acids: CASRQTSGGPKGDEQYF. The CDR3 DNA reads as TGTGCCAGCAGACAGACTAGCGGGGGGCCCAAGGGTGACGAGCAGTACTTC.

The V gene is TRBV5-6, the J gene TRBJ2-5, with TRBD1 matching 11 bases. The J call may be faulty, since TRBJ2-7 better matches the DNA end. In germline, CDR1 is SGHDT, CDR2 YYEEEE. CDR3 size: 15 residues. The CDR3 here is CASSVRTGGPYEQYF. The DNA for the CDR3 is TGTGCCAGCAGCGTAAGGACAGGGGGCCCCTACGAGCAGTACTTC.

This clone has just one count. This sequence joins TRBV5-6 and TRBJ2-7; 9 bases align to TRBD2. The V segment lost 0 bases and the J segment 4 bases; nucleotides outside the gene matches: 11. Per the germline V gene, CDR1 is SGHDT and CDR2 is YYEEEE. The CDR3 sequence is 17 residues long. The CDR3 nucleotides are TGTGCCAGCAGCTTGGGGGGGCTAGCGGGGCGGGGTTACGAGCAGTACTTC. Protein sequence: CASSLGGLAGRGYEQYF. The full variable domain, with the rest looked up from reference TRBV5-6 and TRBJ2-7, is DAGVTQSPTHLIKTRGQQVTLRCSPKSGHDTVSWYQQALGQGPQFIFQYYEEEERQRGNFPDRFSGHQFPNYSSELNVNALLLGDSALYLCASSLGGLAGRGYEQYFGPGTRLTVT.

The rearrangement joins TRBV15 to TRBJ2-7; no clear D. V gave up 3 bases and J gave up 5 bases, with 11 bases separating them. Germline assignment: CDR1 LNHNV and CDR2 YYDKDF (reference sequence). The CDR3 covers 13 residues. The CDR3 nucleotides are TGTGCCACCAGCAGGGAGCGTTTAAACGAGCAGTACTTC. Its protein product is CATSRERLNEQYF. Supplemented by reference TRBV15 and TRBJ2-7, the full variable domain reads DAMVIQNPRYQVTQFGKPVTLSCSQTLNHNVMYWYQQKSSQAPKLLFHYYDKDFNNEADTPDNFQSRRPNTSFCFLDIRSPGLGDTAMYLCATSRERLNEQYFGPGTRLTVT.

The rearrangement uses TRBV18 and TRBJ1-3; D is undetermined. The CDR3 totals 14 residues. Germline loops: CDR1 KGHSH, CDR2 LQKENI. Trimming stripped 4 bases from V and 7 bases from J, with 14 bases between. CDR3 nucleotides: TGTGCCAGCTCACTAAAAGGGCGGGAGAACACCATATATTTT. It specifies CASSLKGRENTIYF.

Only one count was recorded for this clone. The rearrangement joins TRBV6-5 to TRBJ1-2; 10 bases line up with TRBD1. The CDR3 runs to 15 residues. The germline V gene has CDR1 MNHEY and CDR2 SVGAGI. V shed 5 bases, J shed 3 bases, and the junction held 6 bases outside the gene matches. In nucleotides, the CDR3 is TGTGCCAGCAGTCACCGGGACAGGGGCTACTATGGCTACACCTTC. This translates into CASSHRDRGYYGYTF.

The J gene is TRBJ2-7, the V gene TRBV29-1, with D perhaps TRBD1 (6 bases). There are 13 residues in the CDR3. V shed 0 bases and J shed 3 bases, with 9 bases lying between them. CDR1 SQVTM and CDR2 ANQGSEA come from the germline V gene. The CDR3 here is CSVEEGAGYEQYF. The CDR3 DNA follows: TGCAGCGTTGAAGAGGGGGCGGGCTACGAGCAGTACTTC.

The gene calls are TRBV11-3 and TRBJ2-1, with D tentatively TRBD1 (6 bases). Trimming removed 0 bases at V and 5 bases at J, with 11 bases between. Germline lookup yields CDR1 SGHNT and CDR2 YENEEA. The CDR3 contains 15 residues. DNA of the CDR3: TGTGCCAGCAGCTTAGACAGGGGACACCACAATGAGCAGTTCTTC. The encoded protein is CASSLDRGHHNEQFF.

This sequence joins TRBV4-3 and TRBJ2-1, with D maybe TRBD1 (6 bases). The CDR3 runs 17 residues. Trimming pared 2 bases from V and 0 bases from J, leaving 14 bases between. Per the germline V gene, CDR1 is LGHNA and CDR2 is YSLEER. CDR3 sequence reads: CASSQTLGASSYNEQFF. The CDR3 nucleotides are TGCGCCAGCAGCCAAACCTTGGGGGCGAGCTCCTACAATGAGCAGTTCTTC.

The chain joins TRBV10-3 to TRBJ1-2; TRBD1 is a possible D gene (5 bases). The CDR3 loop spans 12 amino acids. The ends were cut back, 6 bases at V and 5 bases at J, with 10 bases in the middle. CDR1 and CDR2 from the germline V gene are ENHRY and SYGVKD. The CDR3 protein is CAISGTDYGYTF. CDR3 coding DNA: TGTGCCATCAGCGGGACTGATTATGGCTACACCTTC.